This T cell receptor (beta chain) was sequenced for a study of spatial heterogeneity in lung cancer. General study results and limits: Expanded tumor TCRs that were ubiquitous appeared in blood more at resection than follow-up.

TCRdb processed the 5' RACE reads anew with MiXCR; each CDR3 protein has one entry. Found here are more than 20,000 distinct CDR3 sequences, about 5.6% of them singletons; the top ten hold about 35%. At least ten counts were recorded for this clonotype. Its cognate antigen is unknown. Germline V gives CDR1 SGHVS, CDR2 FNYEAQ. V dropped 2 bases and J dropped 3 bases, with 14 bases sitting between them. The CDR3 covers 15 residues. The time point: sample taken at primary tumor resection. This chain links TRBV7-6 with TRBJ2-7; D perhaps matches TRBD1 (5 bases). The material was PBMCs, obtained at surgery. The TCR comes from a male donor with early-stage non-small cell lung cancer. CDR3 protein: CASSLSRATDYEQYF. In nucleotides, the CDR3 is TGTGCCAGCAGCTTAAGCAGGGCCACAGACTACGAGCAGTACTTC.